The 29 T cell receptor beta chains below come from one sample, sequenced in a study of Ad26.COV2.S vaccination and SARS-CoV-2 variants. Assay: immunoSEQ multiplex PCR; the TCRdb copy retains only in-frame clones and omits some. Of more than 150,000 clones in the sample, around 88% were seen once. The sequencing here drew on peripheral blood, taken after recovery from COVID-19. These receptors all stem from a human donor who had recovered from COVID-19.

V usage is TRBV27 and J usage is TRBJ2-1; tentatively, D is TRBD2 (5 bases). CDR1 and CDR2 (germline): MNHEY, SMNVEV (reference sequence). V gave up 2 bases and J gave up 7 bases, with 12 bases separating them. CDR3 length: 14 residues. This CDR3 reads CASSLTRTANEQFF. CDR3 nucleotide sequence: TGTGCCAGCAGTTTAACTCGGACTGCAAATGAGCAGTTCTTC.

V usage is TRBV3-1 (or the pseudogene TRBV3-2) and J usage is TRBJ2-7, with 8 bases identical to TRBD1. V shed 1 base, J shed 0 bases, and the junction held 5 bases outside the gene matches. The CDR3 sequence is 16 residues long. Germline lookup yields CDR1 LGHDT and CDR2 YNNKEL (reference sequence). This CDR3 is CASSQAGTGLSYEQYF. Here the CDR3 DNA reads TGTGCCAGCAGCCAAGCCGGGACAGGTCTCTCCTACGAGCAGTACTTC.

V usage is TRBV7-9 and J usage is TRBJ2-1, with TRBD1 matching 8 bases. V lost 4 bases to trimming and J lost 3 bases; unmatched junction nucleotides: 5. The CDR3 length is 15 residues. Germline assignment: CDR1 SEHNR and CDR2 FQNEAQ (reference sequence). CDR3: CASSSGQGGYNEQFF. DNA for the CDR3: TGTGCCAGCAGCTCAGGACAGGGAGGCTACAATGAGCAGTTCTTC.

The chain has TRBV9 and TRBJ2-3; D possibly matches TRBD1 or TRBD2 (6 bases each). The CDR3 extends over 17 amino acids. CDR1 and CDR2 from the germline V gene are SGDLS and YYNGEE. The germline V and J ends were trimmed by 0 bases and 5 bases, with 19 bases remaining between them. CDR3 sequence reads: CASSVGPGAKRGDTQYF. The CDR3 bases are TGTGCCAGCAGCGTAGGTCCGGGGGCCAAACGGGGAGATACGCAGTATTTT.

The rearrangement uses TRBV7-4 and TRBJ1-5, with 9 bases identical to TRBD1. J gave up 2 bases and V 5 bases, and 10 bases lay outside the gene matches. Germline CDR1 SGHVT, CDR2 SQSDAQ. The CDR3 consists of 17 residues. The CDR3 nucleotides are TGTGCCAGCAGCCGACCCAGGAGGGACAGGGGCAATCAGCCCCAGCATTTT. Its translation is CASSRPRRDRGNQPQHF.

The chain carries TRBV5-5 and TRBJ1-3, with D tentatively TRBD1 (5 bases). Germline V lookup: CDR1 SGHKS, CDR2 YYEKEE (reference sequence). The V gene lost 4 bases and the J gene lost 3 bases, with 17 bases spanning the gap. The CDR3 consists of 16 residues. This CDR3 reads CASSQKGGADGNTIYF. DNA for the CDR3: TGTGCCAGCAGCCAAAAGGGAGGGGCCGATGGAAACACCATATATTTT.

This rearrangement joins TRBV6-6 to TRBJ2-1; 10 bases align to TRBD1. V lost 6 bases and J lost 3; bases outside the gene matches: 2. The CDR3 totals 14 residues. Germline CDR1 is MNHNY and CDR2 is SVGAGI (reference sequence). DNA for the CDR3: TGTGCCAGCAGAAGGACAGGGGGCTACAATGAGCAGTTCTTC. Translating it yields CASRRTGGYNEQFF.

The rearrangement links TRBV7-9 to TRBJ2-1; D may be TRBD2 (7 bases). The CDR3 runs 18 residues. Trimming removed 5 bases at V and 0 bases at J, with 20 bases between. CDR1 and CDR2 (germline): SEHNR, FQNEAQ (reference sequence). In DNA, the CDR3 is TGTGCCAGCAGCGAGGGGGGGGAAACACCTAGCTCCTACAATGAGCAGTTCTTC. Amino acids: CASSEGGETPSSYNEQFF. Drawing the rest from reference TRBV7-9 and TRBJ2-1, the complete variable domain is DTGVSQNPRHKITKRGQNVTFRCDPISEHNRLYWYRQTLGQGPEFLTYFQNEAQLEKSRLLSDRFSAERPKGSFSTLEIQRTEQGDSAMYLCASSEGGETPSSYNEQFFGPGTRLTVL.

CDR3 sequence reads: CASSLATSGLSYEQYF. The CDR3 DNA reads TGTGCCAGCAGCTTAGCGACTAGCGGGCTCTCCTACGAGCAGTACTTC. The chain employs TRBV7-2 and TRBJ2-7; TRBD2 aligns across 10 bases. The CDR3 is 16 residues long. J was trimmed by 0 bases and V by 0 bases; bases with no gene match: 2. Germline CDR1 is SGHTA and CDR2 is FQGNSA.

The genes are TRBV2 and TRBJ2-1; 7 positions agree with TRBD2. Germline trimming cut 8 bases from V and 14 bases from J; bases unmatched to any gene: 15. Germline lookup yields CDR1 SNHLY and CDR2 FYNNEI. The CDR3 sequence is 13 residues long. DNA of the CDR3: TGTGCCAGCCTATGGGGGGAGGGCCCCTATAAGTTCTTC. It codes for CASLWGEGPYKFF.

This CDR3 is CASSRVGLAPNEQFF. The CDR3 DNA follows: TGCGCCAGCAGCCGGGTCGGACTAGCGCCGAATGAGCAGTTCTTC. This chain uses TRBV4-1 with TRBJ2-1; TRBD2 agrees at 9 bases. Trimming removed 4 bases from V and 7 bases from J; junction bases left unmatched: 8. The CDR3 runs 15 residues. CDR1 and CDR2 (germline): MGHRA, YSYEKL.

V usage is TRBV19 and J usage is TRBJ2-5, with a weak D call TRBD2 (5 bases). CDR1 is LNHDA, CDR2 SQIVND, per germline (reference sequence). Trimming left V 5 bases short and J 3 bases short, with 10 bases between. The CDR3 extends over 13 amino acids. The DNA for the CDR3 is TGTGCCAGTAGTTACAGCGGAAAAGAGACCCAGTACTTC. This encodes CASSYSGKETQYF.

The genes are TRBV12-3 or TRBV12-4 and TRBJ1-2, with unresolved D. The V and J ends lost 3 bases and 7 bases respectively, with 9 bases between them. This CDR3 contains 12 residues. The CDR3 nucleotides are TGTGCCAGCAGTTTTTCCCGAGGTGGCTACACCTTC. Amino acids: CASSFSRGGYTF.

V and J are TRBV7-9 and TRBJ2-1; D gene ambiguous. The length of the CDR3 is 16 residues. V gave up 6 bases and J gave up 4 bases, with 19 bases separating them. Germline loops: CDR1 SEHNR, CDR2 FQNEAQ (reference sequence). CDR3 coding DNA: TGTGCCAGCAGTCCACTCCCGGGCATCTCTTACAATGAGCAGTTCTTC. Its protein is CASSPLPGISYNEQFF.

The CDR3 sequence is CASSYGETQYF. Written as DNA, the CDR3 is TGTGCCAGCAGTTACGGAGAGACCCAGTACTTC. The chain combines TRBV6-5 with TRBJ2-5; no clear D gene. CDR3 length: 11 amino acids. Trimming shortened V by 2 bases and J by 4 bases, and 2 bases separated the two germline ends. Germline CDR1 is MNHEY and CDR2 is SVGAGI.

The chain combines TRBV11-3 with TRBJ1-2; D is perhaps TRBD1 (6 bases). This CDR3 is 15 amino acids long. Germline CDR1 is SGHNT and CDR2 is YENEEA. The ends were cut back, 5 bases at V and 3 bases at J, with 16 bases in the middle. CDR3 protein: CASSPRRGWHYGYTF. The CDR3 coding sequence is TGTGCCAGCAGCCCCCGCAGGGGATGGCACTATGGCTACACCTTC.

The chain recombines TRBV5-6 with TRBJ2-2, with D possibly matching TRBD1 (6 bases). V was pared by 3 bases and J by 4 bases, with 7 bases between. The CDR3 spans 13 residues. The germline V gene has CDR1 SGHDT and CDR2 YYEEEE. CDR3 protein: CASSWGPTGELFF. CDR3 sequence (DNA): TGTGCCAGCAGCTGGGGGCCCACCGGGGAGCTGTTTTTT.

CDR3 nucleotide sequence: TGTGCCAGCAGGCTTATGACTAGCGGGGGGGCCGGTACGCAGTATTTT. Its protein product is CASRLMTSGGAGTQYF. This chain joins TRBV2 and TRBJ2-3; 14 nucleotides align to TRBD2. The CDR3 is 16 amino acids. V was pared by 6 bases and J by 8 bases, with 10 bases of the junction left unmatched. Germline CDR1 SNHLY, CDR2 FYNNEI. Filled out from reference TRBV2 and TRBJ2-3, the complete variable domain reads EPEVTQTPSHQVTQMGQEVILRCVPISNHLYFYWYRQILGQKVEFLVSFYNNEISEKSEIFDDQFSVERPDGSNFTLKIRSTKLEDSAMYFCASRLMTSGGAGTQYFGPGTRLTVL.

This chain joins TRBV9 and TRBJ2-2; D not certain. This CDR3 has 15 amino acids. Per germline, CDR1 SGDLS and CDR2 YYNGEE. V was pared by 0 bases and J by 3 bases, with 9 bases between. The CDR3 spells CASSVVSGYTGELFF. CDR3 in DNA: TGTGCCAGCAGCGTAGTTTCAGGATACACCGGGGAGCTGTTTTTT.

This chain connects TRBV7-8 to TRBJ1-6; the D is unclear. The CDR3 is made up of 14 amino acids. CDR1 is SGHVS, CDR2 FQNEAQ, per germline. V was clipped by 6 bases and J by 10 bases, with 16 bases between them. DNA for the CDR3: TGTGCCAGCAGGCCTACAGTGACTGGGTCACCCCTCCACTTT. It translates to CASRPTVTGSPLHF.

The gene calls are TRBV3-1 (or the pseudogene TRBV3-2) and TRBJ2-1; a weak D match, TRBD1 (6 bases). V was trimmed by 4 bases and J by 4 bases, leaving 11 bases between them. Germline V CDR1 and CDR2: LGHDT, YNNKEL (reference sequence). CDR3 size: 14 residues. This CDR3 is CASSLNDRYNEQFF. The DNA for the CDR3 is TGTGCCAGCAGCCTAAATGACAGGTACAATGAGCAGTTCTTC.

The chain has TRBV9 and TRBJ2-1; a weak D match, TRBD1 (6 bases). The CDR3 spans 15 residues. Between the trimmed V and J ends, which lost 3 bases and 3 bases, there was a span of 13 bases. The V gene's germline CDR1 is SGDLS and CDR2 YYNGEE. In DNA, the CDR3 is TGTGCCAGCAGCGCGGACAGTTGGGGCTACAATGAGCAGTTCTTC. It translates to CASSADSWGYNEQFF.

The CDR3 region is CAWSPRGLRGYTF. CDR3 sequence (DNA): TGTGCCTGGAGCCCCAGGGGCCTCCGGGGCTACACCTTC. This sequence joins TRBV30 and TRBJ1-2; D is possibly TRBD1 (6 bases). The CDR3 is 13 amino acids. Germline loops: CDR1 GTSNPN, CDR2 SVGIG (reference sequence). Trimming shortened V by 3 bases and J by 8 bases, and 16 bases separated the two germline ends.

The V and J genes are TRBV10-2 and TRBJ2-3; 15 bases are shared with TRBD2. The germline V gene encodes CDR1 WSHSY and CDR2 SAAADI. This CDR3 contains 19 residues. V dropped 7 bases and J dropped 2; count of bases not matched to a gene: 13. The CDR3 DNA follows: TGCGCCAGCACCGGGGGACTAGCGGGGGGCCACCGCCCCACAGATACGCAGTATTTT. This sequence encodes CASTGGLAGGHRPTDTQYF.

This chain connects TRBV5-6 to TRBJ1-5; no reliable D call. Between the trimmed V and J ends, which lost 2 bases and 0 bases, there was a span of 12 bases. The CDR3 runs to 16 residues. From germline, CDR1 is SGHDT and CDR2 YYEEEE. Here the CDR3 DNA reads TGTGCCAGCAGCTTATTTTCGGGGAATAGCAATCAGCCCCAGCATTTT. Translated, it gives CASSLFSGNSNQPQHF.

The V and J genes are TRBV5-1 and TRBJ1-3, with D hard to call. The CDR3 is made up of 17 amino acids. The V gene's germline CDR1 is SGHRS and CDR2 YFSETQ. V lost 0 bases, J lost 4 bases, and 17 bases lay in between. For the CDR3, the DNA is TGCGCCAGCAGCTTGGTCGGGCAAAGGGCAGGAGGAAACACCATATATTTT. The encoded protein is CASSLVGQRAGGNTIYF.

The V gene is TRBV9, the J gene TRBJ2-7; D might be TRBD2 (5 bases). The CDR3 covers 14 residues. V lost 0 bases to trimming and J lost 3 bases, with 10 bases between them. The germline V gene encodes CDR1 SGDLS and CDR2 YYNGEE. The CDR3 is CASSVGWESYEQYF. The DNA for the CDR3 is TGTGCCAGCAGCGTAGGGTGGGAGAGCTACGAGCAGTACTTC.

The chain has TRBV11-2 and TRBJ1-6; 9 positions match TRBD1. CDR1 and CDR2 (germline): SGHAT, FQNNGV. V gave up 4 bases and J gave up 1 base; unmatched junction bases: 11. The CDR3 spans 19 residues. The CDR3 protein is CASSWPKDRGGSYNSPLHF. CDR3 nucleotides: TGTGCCAGCAGCTGGCCCAAGGACAGGGGAGGGTCCTATAATTCACCCCTCCACTTT.

J is TRBJ2-7 and V is TRBV5-1; 11 bases align to TRBD2. There are 16 residues in the CDR3. Germline V gene sequence: CDR1 SGHRS, CDR2 YFSETQ. Trimming at V came to 4 bases and at J to 3 bases, leaving 9 bases not matched to a gene. Here the CDR3 reads CASSLTGTSGNYEQYF. CDR3 sequence (DNA): TGCGCCAGCAGCCTTACCGGGACTAGCGGAAACTACGAGCAGTACTTC.